This TCR beta chain was sequenced during a study of cytomegalovirus exposure and HLA in healthy donors. General study points: High specificity and sensitivity for cytomegalovirus status were reported for the classifier.

A remark on this clone: Antigen unknown.

Primers: 60 Vbeta forward and 13 Jbeta reverse. Sequencing was performed with immunoSEQ multiplex PCR; in TCRdb, only in-frame clones are kept and a portion is missing. The sample shows 200,000 or so clones, about four fifths of them seen only once. This CDR3 has 16 amino acids. Germline V lookup: CDR1 SEHNR, CDR2 FQNEAQ (reference sequence). The germline V and J ends were trimmed by 5 bases and 0 bases, with 16 bases remaining between them. The sample taken for sequencing was PBMCs. This TCR was recovered from a male donor in good health and CMV-seropositive. The chain carries TRBV7-9 and TRBJ1-1; D is perhaps TRBD1 (6 bases). This CDR3 is CASSPGGTIMNTEAFF. The CDR3 DNA reads as TGTGCCAGCAGCCCCGGGGGGACAATTATGAACACTGAAGCTTTCTTT.